This entry lists 21 T cell receptor beta chains sequenced from one sample in a study of CD8+CD57+ T cells in acquired aplastic anemia. Researchers used genomic DNA as the template to profile TCR beta VDJ and CDR3. MiXCR was run by TCRdb on the reads, yielding one entry per CDR3 protein. This table holds 130,000 or so distinct CDR3 sequences, less than 45% found once. The sequenced sample was sorted CD4+, CD8+, or CD8+CD57+ T cells (not recorded which) from PBMCs. Source of these receptors: a human donor in good health, serving as a control.

Note on this clonotype: Since no conserved phenylalanine or tryptophan closes the CDR3, a read error is the likely cause. The V gene is TRBV19, the J gene TRBJ1-6; 8 bases map to TRBD1. The length of the CDR3 is 14 residues. Germline V gene lookup returns CDR1 LNHDA and CDR2 SQIVND (reference sequence). J was trimmed by 8 bases and V by 7 bases; bases with no gene match: 7. The CDR3 region is CASTSGTGYSPLHL. The DNA of the CDR3 is TGTGCCAGTACATCCGGGACAGGATATTCACCCCTCCACCTT.

For this clonotype: This may be a read error: a much more frequent sequence differs by one nucleotide. The chain has TRBV28 and TRBJ1-2; TRBD1 is a possible D gene (5 bases). The germline CDR1 and CDR2 sequences are MDHEN and SYDVKM. The CDR3 contains 12 residues. CDR3 region: CASSFGTYGYAF. The CDR3 nucleotides are TGTGCCAGCAGTTTCGGGACGTACGGCTACGCCTTC.

This clonotype appeared many times. The CDR3 DNA reads as TGTGCCACGGTACAGGGAGACACTGAAGCTTTCTTT. Translating gives CATVQGDTEAFF. V is TRBV19 and J is TRBJ1-1, with D tentatively TRBD1 (6 bases). CDR3 size: 12 residues. V was pared by 10 bases and J by 3 bases, with 12 bases between. Germline assignment: CDR1 LNHDA and CDR2 SQIVND (reference sequence).

The sample holds many counts of this clonotype. For the CDR3, the DNA is TGTGCCAGCAGCACGCCAGGGTCTGGAAACACCATATATTTT. Residues: CASSTPGSGNTIYF. The V gene is TRBV5-4, the J gene TRBJ1-3; the D gene is possibly TRBD1 (5 bases). V gave up 4 bases and J gave up 1 base, with 9 bases separating them. Germline V gene sequence: CDR1 SGHNT, CDR2 YYREEE (reference sequence). This CDR3 spans 14 amino acids.

This clonotype was recorded many times. The genes are TRBV7-9 and TRBJ2-7, with D possibly being TRBD1 (6 bases). The germline gives CDR1 SEHNR, CDR2 FQNEAQ (reference sequence). V lost 2 bases to trimming and J lost 9 bases, with 17 bases between them. This CDR3 is 14 amino acids long. The CDR3 bases are TGTGCCAGCAGCTTAAGCCGGACAGCGGACGGGCAGTACTTC. As protein: CASSLSRTADGQYF.

This clonotype was detected once. This chain uses TRBV25-1 with TRBJ2-1; D uncertain. CDR1 MGHDK and CDR2 SYGVNS come from the germline V gene. This CDR3 is 12 amino acids long. V was pared by 8 bases and J by 3 bases, with 8 bases between. The CDR3 loop is CASRTDYNEQFF. DNA of the CDR3: TGTGCCAGCCGGACGGACTACAATGAGCAGTTCTTC. Full variable domain (missing parts from reference TRBV25-1 and TRBJ2-1): EADIYQTPRYLVIGTGKKITLECSQTMGHDKMYWYQQDPGMELHLIHYSYGVNSTEKGDLSSESTVSRIRTEHFPLTLESARPSHTSQYLCASRTDYNEQFFGPGTRLTVL.

The chain uses TRBV10-2 and TRBJ2-7; D unclear. CDR3 size: 12 residues. Germline assignment: CDR1 WSHSY and CDR2 SAAADI. Trimming removed 0 bases from V and 4 bases from J, with 4 bases in between. Written as DNA, the CDR3 is TGCGCCAGCAGTGAGTCGAGATACGAGCAGTACTTC. Translated: CASSESRYEQYF.

The chain uses TRBV29-1 and TRBJ1-2; D is perhaps TRBD1 (5 bases). V lost 1 base and J lost 2, with 14 bases in between. The CDR3 totals 15 residues. Germline loops: CDR1 SQVTM, CDR2 ANQGSEA. The CDR3 DNA sequence: TGCAGCGTTGAAGCCGGGGGGGTCCCCAACTATGGCTACACCTTC. Translating it yields CSVEAGGVPNYGYTF.

This rearrangement joins TRBV11-1 to TRBJ1-5; the match to TRBD1 covers 7 bases. The CDR3 runs 16 residues. In germline, CDR1 is SGHAT, CDR2 FQDESV (reference sequence). Losses at the gene ends were 2 bases for V and 4 bases for J; bases not matched to a gene: 8. The CDR3 is CASSLLSGQTNQPQHF. CDR3 DNA sequence: TGTGCCAGCAGCTTACTCTCGGGACAGACTAATCAGCCCCAGCATTTT. The whole variable domain, remainder taken from reference TRBV11-1 and TRBJ1-5, is EAEVAQSPRYKITEKSQAVAFWCDPISGHATLYWYRQILGQGPELLVQFQDESVVDDSQLPKDRFSAERLKGVDSTLKIQPAELGDSAMYLCASSLLSGQTNQPQHFGDGTRLSIL.

The table lists this clonotype with many counts. This chain joins TRBV20-1 and TRBJ1-1; possibly TRBD1 for D (6 bases). V lost 8 bases to trimming and J lost 0 bases, with 16 bases between them. Germline assignment: CDR1 DFQATT and CDR2 SNEGSKA (reference sequence). The CDR3 has 14 residues. The CDR3 DNA sequence: TGCAGTACCCGAGAACAGGGATTGAACACTGAAGCTTTCTTT. Translation: CSTREQGLNTEAFF.

A few counts support this clonotype. One end of the junction fails to match germline, which may point to a read error. This chain links TRBV27 with TRBJ1-1; 10 positions agree with TRBD1. Germline-derived CDR1 and CDR2 are MNHEY and SMNVEV (reference sequence). The CDR3 is made up of 13 amino acids. DNA for the CDR3: TGCGCCAGCAGTGCGGACAGGGGGACTGAAGCTTTCTTT. Its translation is CASSADRGTEAFF.

This chain links TRBV10-3 with TRBJ2-3, with a tentative D call TRBD2 (7 bases). This CDR3 has 16 residues. From germline, CDR1 is ENHRY and CDR2 SYGVKD. The V end was cut by 6 bases, the J end by 2 bases, with 18 bases between. CDR3 amino acids: CAIRQRGGTLTDTQYF. Written as DNA, the CDR3 is TGTGCCATCAGGCAAAGGGGGGGGACGCTCACAGATACGCAGTATTTT.

This clonotype appeared many times. The CDR3 nucleotides are TGTGCCAGTCGAGGGGGCAATAATGAAAAACTGTTTTTT. This translates into CASRGGNNEKLFF. The chain employs TRBV25-1 and TRBJ1-4; 7 bases map to TRBD1. V gave up 9 bases and J gave up 4 bases; unmatched junction bases: 5. The CDR3 covers 13 residues. Per germline, CDR1 MGHDK and CDR2 SYGVNS.

The chain carries TRBV7-9 and TRBJ2-5; a weak D match, TRBD2 (5 bases). Between the trimmed V and J ends, which lost 2 bases and 0 bases, there was a span of 13 bases. This CDR3 spans 16 amino acids. Looked up from germline, CDR1 is SEHNR and CDR2 is FQNEAQ (reference sequence). The CDR3 DNA follows: TGTGCCAGCAGCTTATTTGGTGGGAGAGACCAAGAGACCCAGTACTTC. Translated, it gives CASSLFGGRDQETQYF.

The gene calls are TRBV12-3 or TRBV12-4 and TRBJ1-5, with 7 bases that match TRBD1. CDR3 length: 14 amino acids. Germline trimming cut 4 bases from V and 6 bases from J; bases unmatched to any gene: 6. CDR3 nucleotide sequence: TGTGCCAGCAGTTCGGACAGGCGGATTCAGCCCCAGCATTTT. Protein product: CASSSDRRIQPQHF.

In its sample, this clonotype was seen many times. The chain links TRBV19 to TRBJ2-3; the match to TRBD1 covers 8 bases. Germline CDR1 is LNHDA and CDR2 is SQIVND (reference sequence). Trimming took 7 bases from V and 10 from J; bases not matched to a gene: 13. This CDR3 is built from 14 residues. The CDR3 DNA sequence: TGTGCCAGTATTGGCCGAGGACAGGGTACGGCGCAGTATTTT. Amino acids: CASIGRGQGTAQYF.

This clonotype was detected many times. This rearrangement joins TRBV19 to TRBJ1-5; D gene ambiguous. V dropped 6 bases and J dropped 1 base, with 7 bases sitting between them. The length of the CDR3 is 13 residues. The germline CDR1 and CDR2 sequences are LNHDA and SQIVND (reference sequence). The CDR3 DNA sequence: TGTGCCAGTAGAAGGGCGAGCAATCAGCCCCAGCATTTT. It codes for CASRRASNQPQHF.

The chain has TRBV15 and TRBJ2-7; a weak D match, TRBD1 (5 bases). The CDR3 totals 15 residues. Germline V CDR1 and CDR2: LNHNV, YYDKDF (reference sequence). Trimming removed 0 bases at V and 6 bases at J, with 15 bases between. CDR3 in DNA: TGTGCCACCAGCAGAGACCTGAAGGGAAGGGGCGAGCAGTACTTC. Translation: CATSRDLKGRGEQYF.

V usage is TRBV14 and J usage is TRBJ2-7, with a tentative D call TRBD1 (6 bases). Trimming left V 10 bases short and J 4 bases short, with 17 bases between. Germline lookup yields CDR1 SGHDN and CDR2 FVKESK. This CDR3 spans 13 amino acids. CDR3 protein: CATGQRRGYEQYF. As DNA, the CDR3 is TGTGCCACCGGACAGCGTCGTGGGTACGAGCAGTACTTC.

This clonotype was seen a handful of times. The junction and the germline gene differ at one end; a read error may be behind it. V gene TRBV2 combines with J gene TRBJ1-2, with D possibly matching TRBD1 (5 bases). Germline CDR1 is SNHLY and CDR2 is FYNNEI. The CDR3 is 13 amino acids. The CDR3 region has the DNA TGTGCCAGCAGCCGGGACGGCCTCTATGGCCACACCTTC. It is translated as CASSRDGLYGHTF.

This clonotype occurred a few times. The chain recombines TRBV18 with TRBJ1-2, with 10 positions matching TRBD1. The CDR3 has 15 residues. Germline V gene lookup returns CDR1 KGHSH and CDR2 LQKENI. With 6 bases clipped from V and 7 bases from J, the junction kept 11 bases outside the gene matches. The CDR3 DNA follows: TGTGCCAGCTCCCCGGACAGGGGGGAAGGTGGTGGCTACACCTTC. The encoded protein is CASSPDRGEGGGYTF.